This T cell receptor beta chain originates from a study of control samples from healthy donors and cancer patients (dated by TCRdb to about 2020). Library creation used the immunoSEQ multiplex PCR assay. TCRdb carries this immuneACCESS record with in-frame sequences only. Its versions omit some clonotypes, under half of them owing to an unresolved V gene in the studies checked, with the rest unexplained. In all, the sample holds about 170,000 clones, and 90% to 95% of those were seen once. Over 1.2% of the sample goes to the ten largest clones. For CDR1 and CDR2, the germline V gene lists SQVTM and ANQGSEA. The CDR3 goes from the cysteine to the phenylalanine over 13 residues. Only the CDR3 DNA is retained, 39 bases long and in frame from the first base. Ends trimmed: V by 6 bases, J by 2 bases; bases unmatched to a gene: 7. As regards this clone: The clone's antigen remains unknown. The record has no base qualities; no much larger clone is one base away.

This receptor was taken from a woman aged 25-40 years in good health. This sequence uses TRBV29-1 and TRBJ2-7; 7 junctional bases match TRBD1. The sequenced sample was blood. The DNA is as follows: TGCAGCGTCCGGGACAGTTTGGCCTACGAGCAGTACTTC. This yields the protein CSVRDSLAYEQYF.